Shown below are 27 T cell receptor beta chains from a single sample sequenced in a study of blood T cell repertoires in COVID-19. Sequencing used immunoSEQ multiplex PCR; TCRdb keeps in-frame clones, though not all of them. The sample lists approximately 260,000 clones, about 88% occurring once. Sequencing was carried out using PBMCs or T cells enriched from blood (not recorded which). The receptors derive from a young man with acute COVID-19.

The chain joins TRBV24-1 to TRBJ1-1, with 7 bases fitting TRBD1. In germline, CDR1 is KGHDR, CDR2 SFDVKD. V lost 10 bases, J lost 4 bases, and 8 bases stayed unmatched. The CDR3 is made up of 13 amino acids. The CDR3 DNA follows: TGTGCCACTCAGGACAGGCGAGGCACTGAAGCTTTCTTT. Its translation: CATQDRRGTEAFF.

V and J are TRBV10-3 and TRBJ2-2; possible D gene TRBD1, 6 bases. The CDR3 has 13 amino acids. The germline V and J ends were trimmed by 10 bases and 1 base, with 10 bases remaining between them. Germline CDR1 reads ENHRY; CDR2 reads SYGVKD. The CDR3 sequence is CASRTENTGELFF. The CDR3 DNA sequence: TGTGCCAGCCGGACAGAGAACACCGGGGAGCTGTTTTTT.

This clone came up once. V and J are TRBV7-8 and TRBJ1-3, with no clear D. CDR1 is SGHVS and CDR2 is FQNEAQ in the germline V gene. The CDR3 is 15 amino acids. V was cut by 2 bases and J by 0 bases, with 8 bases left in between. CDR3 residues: CASSLTPGSGNTIYF. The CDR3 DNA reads TGTGCCAGCAGCTTAACCCCCGGCTCTGGAAACACCATATATTTT.

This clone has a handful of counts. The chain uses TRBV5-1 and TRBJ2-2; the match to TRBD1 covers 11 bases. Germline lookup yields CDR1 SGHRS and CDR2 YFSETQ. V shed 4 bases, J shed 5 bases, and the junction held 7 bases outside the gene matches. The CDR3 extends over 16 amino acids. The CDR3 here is CASSADRGPPTGELFF. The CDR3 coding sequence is TGCGCCAGCAGCGCGGACAGGGGGCCTCCGACCGGGGAGCTGTTTTTT. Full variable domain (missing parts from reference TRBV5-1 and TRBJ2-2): KAGVTQTPRYLIKTRGQQVTLSCSPISGHRSVSWYQQTPGQGLQFLFEYFSETQRNKGNFPGRFSGRQFSNSRSEMNVSTLELGDSALYLCASSADRGPPTGELFFGEGSRLTVL.

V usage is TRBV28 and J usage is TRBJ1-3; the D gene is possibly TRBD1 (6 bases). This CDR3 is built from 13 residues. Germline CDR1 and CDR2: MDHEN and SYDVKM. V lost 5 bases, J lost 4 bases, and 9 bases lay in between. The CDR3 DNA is TGTGCCAGCAGTCCGGGGACAGGAAACACCATATATTTT. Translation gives CASSPGTGNTIYF.

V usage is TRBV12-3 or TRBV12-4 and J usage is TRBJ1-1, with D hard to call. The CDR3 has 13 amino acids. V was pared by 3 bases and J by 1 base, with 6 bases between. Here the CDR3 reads CASSLVRNTEAFF. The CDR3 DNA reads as TGTGCCAGCAGTTTGGTGAGGAACACTGAAGCTTTCTTT.

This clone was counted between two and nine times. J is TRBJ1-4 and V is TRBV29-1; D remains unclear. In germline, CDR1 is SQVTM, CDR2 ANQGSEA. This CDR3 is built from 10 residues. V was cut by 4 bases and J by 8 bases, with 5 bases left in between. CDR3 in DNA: TGCAGCGTTGGAAGCGAAAAACTGTTTTTT. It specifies CSVGSEKLFF.

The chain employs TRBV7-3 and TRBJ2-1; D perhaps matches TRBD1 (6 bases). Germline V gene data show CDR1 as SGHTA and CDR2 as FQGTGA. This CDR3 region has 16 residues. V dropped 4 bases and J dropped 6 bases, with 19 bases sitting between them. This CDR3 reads CASSYYAGARLNEQFF. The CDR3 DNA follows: TGTGCCAGCAGCTATTATGCAGGGGCTAGGCTCAATGAGCAGTTCTTC.

The CDR3 coding sequence is TGTGCCAGCAGCGCTGCAACGGGACAGGGGGTCCGAGAGACCCAGTACTTC. Amino acids: CASSAATGQGVRETQYF. The rearrangement joins TRBV9 to TRBJ2-5; the match to TRBD1 covers 11 bases. The CDR3 extends over 17 amino acids. CDR1 and CDR2 from the germline V gene are SGDLS and YYNGEE. The V gene end was trimmed by 3 bases and the J gene end by 4 bases; junction bases not matched to a gene: 11.

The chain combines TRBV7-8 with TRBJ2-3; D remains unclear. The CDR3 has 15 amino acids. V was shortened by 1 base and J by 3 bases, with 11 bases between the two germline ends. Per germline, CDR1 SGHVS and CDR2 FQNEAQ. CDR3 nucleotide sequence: TGTGCCAGCAGCTTAGAGATTCAGAGGACAGATACGCAGTATTTT. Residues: CASSLEIQRTDTQYF.

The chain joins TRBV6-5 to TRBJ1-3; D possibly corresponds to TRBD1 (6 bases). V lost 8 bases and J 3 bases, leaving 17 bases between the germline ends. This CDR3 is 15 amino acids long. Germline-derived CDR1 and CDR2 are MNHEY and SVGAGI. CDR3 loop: CASGSHRAGGNTIYF. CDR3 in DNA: TGTGCCAGCGGATCGCACAGGGCTGGTGGAAACACCATATATTTT.

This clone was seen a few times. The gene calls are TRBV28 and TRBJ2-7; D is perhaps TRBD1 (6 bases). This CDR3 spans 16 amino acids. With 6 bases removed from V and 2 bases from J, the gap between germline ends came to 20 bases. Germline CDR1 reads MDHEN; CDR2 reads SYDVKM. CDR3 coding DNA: TGTGCCAGCAGCCCAGGTGGGGGCGTTGGGACCTACGAGCAGTACGTC. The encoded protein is CASSPGGGVGTYEQYV.

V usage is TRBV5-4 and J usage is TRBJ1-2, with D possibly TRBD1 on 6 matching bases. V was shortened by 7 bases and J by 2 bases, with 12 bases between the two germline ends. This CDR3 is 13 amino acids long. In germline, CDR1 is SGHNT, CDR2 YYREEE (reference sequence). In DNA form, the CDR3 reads TGTGCCAGCCGGACAGCCCGAAACTATGGCTACACCTTC. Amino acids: CASRTARNYGYTF. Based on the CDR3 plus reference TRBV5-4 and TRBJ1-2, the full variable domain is ETGVTQSPTHLIKTRGQQVTLRCSSQSGHNTVSWYQQALGQGPQFIFQYYREEENGRGNFPPRFSGLQFPNYSSELNVNALELDDSALYLCASRTARNYGYTFGSGTRLTVV.

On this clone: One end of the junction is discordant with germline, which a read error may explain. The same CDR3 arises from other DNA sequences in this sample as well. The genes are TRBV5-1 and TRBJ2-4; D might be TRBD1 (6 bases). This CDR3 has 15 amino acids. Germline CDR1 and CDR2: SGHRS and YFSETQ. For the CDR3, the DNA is TGCGCCAGCAGCTTGGTAGCAGGGGCCAAGAACATTCAGTACTTC. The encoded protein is CASSLVAGAKNIQYF.

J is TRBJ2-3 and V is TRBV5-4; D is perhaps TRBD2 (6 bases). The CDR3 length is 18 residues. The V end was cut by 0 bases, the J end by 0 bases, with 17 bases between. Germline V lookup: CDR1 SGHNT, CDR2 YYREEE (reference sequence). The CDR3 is CASSLAGLGVVSTDTQYF. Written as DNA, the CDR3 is TGTGCCAGCAGCTTGGCGGGACTCGGAGTTGTGAGCACAGATACGCAGTATTTT.

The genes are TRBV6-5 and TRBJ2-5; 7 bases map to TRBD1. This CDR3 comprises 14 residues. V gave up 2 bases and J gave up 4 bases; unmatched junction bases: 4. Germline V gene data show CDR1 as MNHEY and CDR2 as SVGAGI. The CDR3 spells CASSYDRVRETQYF. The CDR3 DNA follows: TGTGCCAGCAGTTACGACAGGGTTCGAGAGACCCAGTACTTC.

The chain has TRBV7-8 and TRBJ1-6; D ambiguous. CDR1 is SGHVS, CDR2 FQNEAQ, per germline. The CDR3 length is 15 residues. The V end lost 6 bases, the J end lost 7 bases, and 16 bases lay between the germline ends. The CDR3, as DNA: TGTGCCAGCAGTCCAACGGGGATTGGGAATTCACCCCTCCACTTT. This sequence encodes CASSPTGIGNSPLHF.

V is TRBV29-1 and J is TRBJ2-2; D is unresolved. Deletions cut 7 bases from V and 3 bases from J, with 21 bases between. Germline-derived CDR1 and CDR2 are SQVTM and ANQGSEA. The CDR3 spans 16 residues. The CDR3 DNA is TGCAGCGACGCCCCCACGGCAGGCCCCTACACCGGGGAGCTGTTTTTT. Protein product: CSDAPTAGPYTGELFF.

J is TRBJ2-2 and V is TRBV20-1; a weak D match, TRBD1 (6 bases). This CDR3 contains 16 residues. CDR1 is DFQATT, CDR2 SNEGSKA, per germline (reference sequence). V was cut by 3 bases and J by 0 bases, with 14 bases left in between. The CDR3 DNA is TGCAGTGCTAGTGTTGCTGGACAGCCGAACACCGGGGAGCTGTTTTTT. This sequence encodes CSASVAGQPNTGELFF.

This CDR3 reads CAWKGDPMEQFF. In DNA form, the CDR3 reads TGTGCCTGGAAGGGGGACCCTATGGAGCAGTTCTTC. The chain has TRBV30 and TRBJ2-1, with D possibly matching TRBD1 (6 bases). Germline loops: CDR1 GTSNPN, CDR2 SVGIG (reference sequence). With 4 bases removed from V and 10 bases from J, the gap between germline ends came to 14 bases. This CDR3 has 12 amino acids. The variable domain in full, with the rest retrieved from reference TRBV30 and TRBJ2-1, is SQTIHQWPATLVQPVGSPLSLECTVEGTSNPNLYWYRQAAGRGLQLLFYSVGIGQISSEVPQNLSASRPQDRQFILSSKKLLLSDSGFYLCAWKGDPMEQFFGPGTRLTVL.

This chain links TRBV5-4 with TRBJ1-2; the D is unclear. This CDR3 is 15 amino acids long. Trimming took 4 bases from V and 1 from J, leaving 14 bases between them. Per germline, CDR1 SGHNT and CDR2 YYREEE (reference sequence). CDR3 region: CASSDSTAVNYGYTF. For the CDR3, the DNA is TGTGCCAGCAGCGATTCTACAGCGGTTAACTATGGCTACACCTTC.

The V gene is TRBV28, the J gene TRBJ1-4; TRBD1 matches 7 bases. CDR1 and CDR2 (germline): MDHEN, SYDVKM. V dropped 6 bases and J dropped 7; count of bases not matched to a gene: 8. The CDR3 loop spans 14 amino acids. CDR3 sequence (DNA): TGTGCCAGCAGCCGACAGGGTATAGGTGAAAAACTGTTTTTT. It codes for CASSRQGIGEKLFF.

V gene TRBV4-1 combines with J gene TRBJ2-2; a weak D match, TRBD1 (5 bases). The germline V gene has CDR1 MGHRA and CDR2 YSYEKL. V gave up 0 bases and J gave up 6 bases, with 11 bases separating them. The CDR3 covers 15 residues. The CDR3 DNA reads TGCGCCAGCAGCCAAGACAGGGTACGGGCCGGGGAGCTGTTTTTT. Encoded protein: CASSQDRVRAGELFF.

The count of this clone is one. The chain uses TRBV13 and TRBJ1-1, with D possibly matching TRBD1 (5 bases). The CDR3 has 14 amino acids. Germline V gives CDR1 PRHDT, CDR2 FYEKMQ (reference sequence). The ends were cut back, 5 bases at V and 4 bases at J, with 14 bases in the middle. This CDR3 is CASSPDSQGTEAFF. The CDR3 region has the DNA TGTGCCAGCAGCCCCGACAGCCAAGGCACTGAAGCTTTCTTT.

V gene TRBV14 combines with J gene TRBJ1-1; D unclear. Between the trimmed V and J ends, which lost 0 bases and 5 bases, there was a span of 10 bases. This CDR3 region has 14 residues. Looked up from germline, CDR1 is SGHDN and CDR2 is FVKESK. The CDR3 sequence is CASSQDYGRTEAFF. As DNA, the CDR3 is TGTGCCAGCAGCCAAGACTACGGTCGGACTGAAGCTTTCTTT.

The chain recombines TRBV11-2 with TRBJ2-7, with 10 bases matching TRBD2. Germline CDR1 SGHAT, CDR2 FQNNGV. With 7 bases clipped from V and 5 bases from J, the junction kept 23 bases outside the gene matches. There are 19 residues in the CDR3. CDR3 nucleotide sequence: TGTGCCAGCACCGAAGGGGGTCCTGGGGCTGTAGCGGGAGGTGACGAGCAGTACGTC. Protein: CASTEGGPGAVAGGDEQYV.

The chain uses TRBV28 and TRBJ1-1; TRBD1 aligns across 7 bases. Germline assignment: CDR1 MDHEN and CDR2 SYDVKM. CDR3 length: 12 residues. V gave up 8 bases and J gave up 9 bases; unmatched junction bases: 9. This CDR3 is CASLLLQGQAFF. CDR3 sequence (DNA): TGTGCCAGCCTGTTACTACAGGGGCAAGCTTTCTTT. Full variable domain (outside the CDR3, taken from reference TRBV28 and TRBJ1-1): DVKVTQSSRYLVKRTGEKVFLECVQDMDHENMFWYRQDPGLGLRLIYFSYDVKMKEKGDIPEGYSVSREKKERFSLILESASTNQTSMYLCASLLLQGQAFFGQGTRLTVV.